These 20 T cell receptor beta chains were all obtained from the same sample, sequenced in a study of blood T cells in healthy people across ages (dated by TCRdb to about 2015). The method behind the library was 5' RACE. A second PCR of roughly 7 to 11 cycles was performed with a sample-barcoded 5' primer and a J-beta primer mix. TCRdb ran its own pipeline on the public reads, namely fastp trimming at Q25 and MiXCR clone calling, and kept in-frame beta chains. When rows share a CDR3 protein, they turn into one entry using the most common DNA and genes. The sample table contains around 1,800,000 distinct CDR3 sequences; only one count was recorded for approximately 39% of them. The top ten clonotypes cover 20% to 25% of the sample. Specimen: blood. These receptors were obtained from a human donor in good health.

The genes are TRBV9 and TRBJ2-3, with unresolved D. From germline, CDR1 is SGDLS and CDR2 YYNGEE. Trimming removed 0 bases from V and 2 bases from J, with 10 bases in between. The CDR3 spans 15 residues. This CDR3 is CASSVGPTLTDTQYF. As DNA, the CDR3 is TGTGCCAGCAGCGTAGGCCCTACTCTCACAGATACGCAGTATTTT.

As concerns this clonotype: With a much larger clone just one base away, this may be a read error. V gene TRBV7-9 combines with J gene TRBJ2-1, with D possibly being TRBD1 (6 bases). The CDR3 totals 13 residues. The germline V gene has CDR1 SEHNR and CDR2 FQNEAQ (reference sequence). The ends were cut back, 4 bases at V and 5 bases at J, with 9 bases in the middle. As DNA, the CDR3 is TGTGCCAGCAGCTCATCAGGGGACAATGAGCAGTTCTTC. Protein product: CASSSSGDNEQFF.

This chain joins TRBV7-9 and TRBJ2-3; possible D gene TRBD1, 6 bases. The V end was cut by 1 base, the J end by 5 bases, with 19 bases between. CDR1 and CDR2 from the germline V gene are SEHNR and FQNEAQ (reference sequence). The CDR3 sequence is 17 residues long. CDR3 protein: CASSLGRYRVPGDTQYF. DNA for the CDR3: TGTGCCAGCAGCTTAGGTCGGTACAGGGTTCCGGGAGATACGCAGTATTTT.

The rearrangement links TRBV3-1 to TRBJ1-1; D is undetermined. From germline, CDR1 is LGHDT and CDR2 YNNKEL (reference sequence). The CDR3 consists of 14 residues. The germline V and J ends were trimmed by 2 bases and 4 bases, with 11 bases remaining between them. Here the CDR3 reads CASSQKGAGTEAFF. As DNA, the CDR3 is TGTGCCAGCAGCCAAAAGGGAGCTGGCACTGAAGCTTTCTTT.

The rearrangement links TRBV12-3 or TRBV12-4 to TRBJ2-7, with 9 bases lining up with TRBD2. With 2 bases clipped from V and 0 bases from J, the junction kept 8 bases outside the gene matches. The CDR3 is made up of 17 amino acids. For the CDR3, the DNA is TGTGCCAGCAGTTTACGAATAGCGGGGGACGACTCCTACGAGCAGTACTTC. Protein product: CASSLRIAGDDSYEQYF.

The chain carries TRBV14 and TRBJ2-1; 10 nucleotides line up with TRBD2. Germline loops: CDR1 SGHDN, CDR2 FVKESK. The J segment lost 0 bases and the V segment lost 2 bases, leaving 7 bases of the junction unmatched. The CDR3 is 18 residues long. The CDR3 DNA is TGTGCCAGCAGCCAACCAGCGGGGGGGATCTTCTCCTACAATGAGCAGTTCTTC. Its translation: CASSQPAGGIFSYNEQFF.

The CDR3 sequence: CASSQGGWSSYNEQFF. The CDR3 coding sequence is TGCGCCAGCAGCCAAGGTGGGTGGAGCTCCTACAATGAGCAGTTCTTC. The chain combines TRBV4-1 with TRBJ2-1, with unresolved D. The CDR3 spans 16 residues. Between the trimmed V and J ends, which lost 1 base and 0 bases, there was a span of 10 bases. Germline lookup yields CDR1 MGHRA and CDR2 YSYEKL.

This clonotype turned up a few times. The CDR3 coding sequence is TGTGCCAGCAGCTCAAGCCCGGGGTCGAACTATGGCTACACCTTC. This encodes CASSSSPGSNYGYTF. The rearrangement links TRBV13 to TRBJ1-2; D is unclear. Looked up from germline, CDR1 is PRHDT and CDR2 is FYEKMQ (reference sequence). V lost 4 bases and J 2 bases, leaving 14 bases between the germline ends. This CDR3 has 15 residues.

This clonotype was detected a few times. The chain uses TRBV20-1 and TRBJ2-1; 10 nucleotides agree with TRBD2. This CDR3 is built from 18 residues. Looked up from germline, CDR1 is DFQATT and CDR2 is SNEGSKA (reference sequence). Trimming cost V 0 bases and J 8 bases; bases outside gene matches: 16. CDR3 sequence (DNA): TGCAGTGCTAGAGACGCCCTCGAGACTAGCGGGCCGGCGTATGAGCAGTTCTTC. Protein: CSARDALETSGPAYEQFF.

The V and J genes are TRBV7-2 and TRBJ2-5; 13 nucleotides line up with TRBD2. Germline V CDR1 and CDR2: SGHTA, FQGNSA. Germline trimming cut 5 bases from V and 11 bases from J; bases unmatched to any gene: 8. The CDR3 is 14 residues long. This chain's CDR3 is CASSLTGTSGEQYF. The CDR3 DNA sequence: TGTGCCAGCAGCCTAACCGGGACTAGCGGGGAGCAGTACTTC.

As for this clonotype: One end of the junction does not line up with germline, which may come from a read error. The rearrangement links TRBV7-9 to TRBJ2-1; D remains unclear. Germline CDR1 and CDR2: SEHNR and FQNEAQ (reference sequence). The CDR3 has 12 amino acids. CDR3 sequence: CASLKTYTEQFF. The CDR3 bases are TGTGCCAGCCTAAAAACTTACACTGAGCAGTTCTTC.

This clonotype was seen a few times. The rearrangement joins TRBV28 to TRBJ1-5, with D possibly being TRBD1 (5 bases). The V and J ends lost 6 bases and 2 bases respectively, with 14 bases between them. Germline lookup yields CDR1 MDHEN and CDR2 SYDVKM. The CDR3 runs to 15 residues. In DNA form, the CDR3 reads TGTGCCAGCAGACATGACACGGGGGGCAATCAGCCCCAGCATTTT. This codes for CASRHDTGGNQPQHF.

The chain joins TRBV29-1 to TRBJ1-1; D unresolved. The CDR3 runs to 14 residues. Germline CDR1 is SQVTM and CDR2 is ANQGSEA. Trimming took off 6 bases at V and 1 base at J, with 15 bases between the two ends. The CDR3 nucleotides read TGCAGCGTCGCCTTAAAGAACAGGAACACTGAAGCTTTCTTT. Its translation: CSVALKNRNTEAFF.

In this sample, this clonotype turned up many times. This rearrangement joins TRBV5-1 to TRBJ1-1; TRBD1 aligns across 7 bases. The CDR3 consists of 14 residues. From germline, CDR1 is SGHRS and CDR2 YFSETQ. The junction had 4 bases not matched to a gene; V was cut back by 4 bases and J by 1 base. CDR3 region: CASSPGTENTEAFF. CDR3 sequence (DNA): TGCGCCAGCAGCCCGGGGACAGAGAACACTGAAGCTTTCTTT.

This clonotype occurred once. The chain is built from TRBV24-1 and TRBJ2-5; TRBD1 aligns across 9 bases. The CDR3 consists of 15 residues. The germline gives CDR1 KGHDR, CDR2 SFDVKD. Trimming removed 1 base from V and 5 bases from J; junction bases left unmatched: 4. DNA for the CDR3: TGTGCCACCAGTGATTTAGTCGGACAGGGGGAGACCCAGTACTTC. It yields the protein CATSDLVGQGETQYF.

This clonotype was seen more than once but under ten times. One junction end does not reproduce the germline sequence, and a read error may be involved. This rearrangement joins TRBV7-8 to TRBJ2-7, with 14 positions matching TRBD2. Germline V gives CDR1 SGHVS, CDR2 FQNEAQ. This CDR3 region has 19 residues. CDR3: CASSRRGLAGDPSSYEQYF. In DNA, the CDR3 is TGTGCCAGCAGCCGACGGGGACTAGCGGGGGATCCTAGCTCCTATGAGCAGTACTTC.

This rearrangement joins TRBV5-6 to TRBJ2-7, with D perhaps matching TRBD1 (6 bases). V dropped 4 bases and J dropped 2 bases, with 16 bases sitting between them. This CDR3 spans 15 amino acids. From germline, CDR1 is SGHDT and CDR2 YYEEEE. In DNA form, the CDR3 reads TGTGCCAGCAGCCGAGGACAGTTGCCTCCCTACGAGCAGTACTTC. This gives the protein CASSRGQLPPYEQYF.

This sequence joins TRBV9 and TRBJ2-7, with D unclear. The V end was cut by 0 bases, the J end by 3 bases, with 10 bases between. Germline CDR1 is SGDLS and CDR2 is YYNGEE. This CDR3 is 14 amino acids long. Here the CDR3 DNA reads TGTGCCAGCAGCGTAGGGGTCAACAACTACGAGCAGTACTTC. This codes for CASSVGVNNYEQYF.

The chain joins TRBV7-2 to TRBJ2-4, with D hard to call. Between the trimmed V and J ends, which lost 3 bases and 9 bases, there was a span of 12 bases. The CDR3 is made up of 13 amino acids. CDR1 is SGHTA, CDR2 FQGNSA, per germline. The DNA of the CDR3 is TGTGCCAGCAGCTTTAGTTTAGACGGCATTCAGTACTTC. It specifies CASSFSLDGIQYF.

This clonotype was found many times. The chain links TRBV7-9 to TRBJ1-4; D remains unclear. CDR1 and CDR2 (germline): SEHNR, FQNEAQ (reference sequence). The CDR3 sequence is 13 residues long. V lost 3 bases and J 1 base, leaving 3 bases between the germline ends. Written as DNA, the CDR3 is TGTGCCAGCAGCTTGGTAACTAATGAAAAACTGTTTTTT. It translates to CASSLVTNEKLFF.